This is a list of T cell receptor beta chains from one sample in a study of regulatory T cells in long-lasting Graves disease. In TCRdb, the multiplex PCR reads were re-called with MiXCR into one record per CDR3 protein. In the table there are 400,000 or so distinct CDR3 sequences, around 22% of which are singletons. The specimen comprised peripheral blood mononuclear cells (PBMCs), sampled when the disease was refractory, from a patient treated with antithyroid drugs. These receptors all stem from a female donor with Graves disease. CDR3s include the opening cysteine and the closing phenylalanine or tryptophan. Each record gives: V gene, CDR3 length, D gene, clone size, J gene, CDR3 DNA, CDR3 protein. A D gene is named only where the DNA matches it firmly. Rows may omit the clone size; those that give it use once, few, many or a size class.

>TRBV24-1|19|TRBD2|many|TRBJ2-5
TGTGCCACCAGTGATTCCTTCCCACGTTCGGGACTAGCGGAAGAGACCCAGTACTTC
CATSDSFPRSGLAEETQYF
>TRBV5-1|14|NA|few|TRBJ1-5
TGCGCCAGCAGCCCGGAGGGACAAGGCTTGCCCCAGCATTTT
CASSPEGQGLPQHF
>TRBV20-1|16|TRBD1|many|TRBJ2-7
TGCAGTGCTAGAGATAGGGCGACAGGGGGACCCGCCGAGCAGTACTTC
CSARDRATGGPAEQYF
>TRBV28|16|TRBD1|few|TRBJ2-5
TGTGCCAGCAGTTCCTCCGAGACAGGGAACCAAGAGACCCAGTACTTC
CASSSSETGNQETQYF
>TRBV29-1|13|NA|NA|TRBJ2-3
TGCAGCGCCGGACCGAGGGGCACAGATACGCAGTATTTT
CSAGPRGTDTQYF
>TRBV3-1|18|TRBD1|few|TRBJ2-4
TGTGCCAGCAGCGTTAATCCGGGACAGGGGGCATCCAAAAACATTCAGTACTTC
CASSVNPGQGASKNIQYF
>TRBV9|16|NA|few|TRBJ1-1
TGTGCCAGCAGCGTCTCGACAGGCCCCCTGAACACTGAAGCTTTCTTT
CASSVSTGPLNTEAFF
>TRBV2|12|NA|many|TRBJ2-5
TGTGCCAGCAGCGAAAAAGGAGAGACCCAGTACTTC
CASSEKGETQYF
>TRBV5-1|16|TRBD2|few|TRBJ2-2
TGCGCCAGCAGCCTTGGACTAGTCGCGAACACCGGGGAGCTGTTTTTT
CASSLGLVANTGELFF
>TRBV2|14|NA|many|TRBJ2-2
TGTGCCAGCAGTGAAGCGTGGGACGCCGGGGAGCTGTTTTTT
CASSEAWDAGELFF
>TRBV20-1|14|NA|few|TRBJ1-5
TGCAGTGCCCCCAAAGGGGGTAAAAATCAGCCCCAGCATTTT
CSAPKGGKNQPQHF
>TRBV12-3/TRBV12-4|13|TRBD1|NA|TRBJ2-1
TGTGCCAGCAGGGGGGACAGCCACAATGAGCAGTTCTTC
CASRGDSHNEQFF
>TRBV3-1|14|TRBD1|NA|TRBJ2-2
TGTGCCACCCGGGACAGGGGGCGATCCGGGGAGCTGTTTTTT
CATRDRGRSGELFF
>TRBV7-6|14|NA|few|TRBJ2-1
TGTGCCAGCAGCCAAAGGGCGGGAACCAATGAGCAGTTCTTC
CASSQRAGTNEQFF
>TRBV2|18|TRBD2|NA|TRBJ2-4
TGTGCCAGCGGTGTCAGGCTAGCGGGAGGGTCCCTATACGTGACTCAGTACTTC
CASGVRLAGGSLYVTQYF
>TRBV10-3|16|NA|NA|TRBJ2-3
TGTGCCATCAGTGAGTCTCTAGGGTCGGTGTCGGATACGCAGTATTTT
CAISESLGSVSDTQYF
>TRBV7-2|16|TRBD2|NA|TRBJ2-5
TGTGCCAGCAGCCTAGGACTAGCGGGAGTTGTCGTGACCCAGTACTTC
CASSLGLAGVVVTQYF
>TRBV7-2|16|NA|many|TRBJ2-7
TGTGCCAGCAGCTTACTGGACGGCCGGCTCTCTCTTGCGCAGTACTTC
CASSLLDGRLSLAQYF
>TRBV12-3/TRBV12-4|15|NA|many|TRBJ1-1
TGTGCCAGCATGTCCTCTGTGGGGGGCGGCACTGAAGCTTTCTTT
CASMSSVGGGTEAFF
>TRBV29-1|13|NA|many|TRBJ1-2
TGCAGCGTTGTGGGAGACGGGAACTATGGCTACACCTTC
CSVVGDGNYGYTF
>TRBV28|17|NA|many|TRBJ1-1
TGTGCCAGCAGTTTCGGGATTGGGTTTGCCACGAACACTGAAGCTTTCTTT
CASSFGIGFATNTEAFF
>TRBV29-1|16|NA|NA|TRBJ1-4
TGCAGCGTTAGGCGGGGGGGCCGTGCAACTAATGAAAAACTGTTTTTT
CSVRRGGRATNEKLFF
>TRBV28|13|NA|many|TRBJ1-1
TGTGCCAGCAGTTTGCCGATGAACACTGAAGCTTTCTTT
CASSLPMNTEAFF
>TRBV25-1|15|NA|NA|TRBJ2-7
TGTGCCAGCAGTGAAACCGGGACACGGTTTGGGGAGCAGTACTTC
CASSETGTRFGEQYF
>TRBV27|14|TRBD2|NA|TRBJ2-7
TGTGCCAGCAGCTTAGCGGCTAGCGGGAGCGAGCAGTACTTC
CASSLAASGSEQYF
>TRBV14|15|NA|NA|TRBJ2-6
TGTGCCAGCAGCCGAATCTGGGGAGGCTTTGGGGTCCTGACTTTC
CASSRIWGGFGVLTF
>TRBV27|14|NA|NA|TRBJ2-7
TGTGCCAGCAGTAGGAGGGCTACAGCTCACGAGCAGTACTTC
CASSRRATAHEQYF
>TRBV28|14|NA|few|TRBJ1-2
TGTGCCAGCAGGGAAGTGGGGGCGGGCTATGGCTACACCTTC
CASREVGAGYGYTF
>TRBV15|15|NA|NA|TRBJ2-5
TGTGCCACCAGCGTAAACTATGGCCCAGGGGAGACCCAGTACTTC
CATSVNYGPGETQYF
>TRBV28|12|NA|many|TRBJ2-2
TGTGCCAGCACCTTGAGCACCGGGGAGCTGTTTTTT
CASTLSTGELFF
>TRBV7-9|13|NA|few|TRBJ2-7
TGTGCCAGCTTGGGCGGAGTCCCTTTCGAGCAGTACTTC
CASLGGVPFEQYF
>TRBV19|18|NA|few|TRBJ2-2
TGTGCCAGTAGTATAGGTCTACGGGGGGCTTCGAACACCGGGGAGCTGTTTTTT
CASSIGLRGASNTGELFF
>TRBV7-2|15|TRBD2|many|TRBJ2-7
TGTGCCAGCAGCTGGGTGGCGGGAGGAGGCTACGAGCAGTACTTC
CASSWVAGGGYEQYF
>TRBV5-1|17|TRBD1|few|TRBJ1-6
TGCGCCAGCAGCTTGCGCGGTTCAGGCAGGGGGTTTTCACCCCTCCACTTT
CASSLRGSGRGFSPLHF
>TRBV20-1|16|TRBD1|NA|TRBJ1-1
TGCAGTGCTAGACCGCGGGACAGGGGGAGAAAGCCTGAAGCTTTCTTT
CSARPRDRGRKPEAFF
>TRBV20-1|16|NA|many|TRBJ1-6
TGCAGTGCTAGTACTACCCGGAGTGGGAATAATTCACCCCTCCACTTT
CSASTTRSGNNSPLHF
>TRBV2|16|NA|many|TRBJ2-5
TGTGCCAGCAGTGAAGCGGTTGGGGGTTCCCAAAAGACCCAGTACTTC
CASSEAVGGSQKTQYF
>TRBV7-9|14|NA|NA|TRBJ1-4
TGTGCCAGCAGCTTAGCGGGTCAGCAGGAAAAACTGTTTTTT
CASSLAGQQEKLFF
>TRBV10-3|11|NA|NA|TRBJ1-2
TGTGCCATGCAGGGAGGAGACGGCTACACCTTC
CAMQGGDGYTF
>TRBV7-9|13|NA|NA|TRBJ1-2
TGTGCCAGCAGCTTTTGGGGGGTGTATGGCTACACCTTC
CASSFWGVYGYTF
>TRBV20-1|15|NA|NA|TRBJ2-2
TGCAGTGCTAGAGACGGGGGAGATGTTACCGGGGAGCTGTTTTTT
CSARDGGDVTGELFF
>TRBV12-3/TRBV12-4|17|TRBD2|NA|TRBJ2-1
TGTGCCAGCAGTGGTCGGAAGGGAGGGTCGGGGGGGGATGAGCAGTTCTTC
CASSGRKGGSGGDEQFF
>TRBV15|16|NA|NA|TRBJ1-3
TGTGCCACCAGCAGAGTCGCGATCGGCTCTGGAAACACCATATATTTT
CATSRVAIGSGNTIYF
>TRBV18|16|TRBD1|NA|TRBJ1-3
TGTGCCAGCTCACGGAAGGAAGGGGGCGCTGGAAACACCATATATTTT
CASSRKEGGAGNTIYF
>TRBV15|14|NA|few|TRBJ1-1
TGTGCCACCAGCGGCCTCGCGACGGGGTCTGAAGCTTTCTTT
CATSGLATGSEAFF
>TRBV4-1|14|NA|NA|TRBJ1-3
TGCGCCAGCAGCCCCGAGACAGATGGAAACACCATATATTTT
CASSPETDGNTIYF
>TRBV11-3|12|TRBD2|few|TRBJ2-7
TGTGCCAGCAGTGCGGGGGACTACGAGCAGTACTTC
CASSAGDYEQYF